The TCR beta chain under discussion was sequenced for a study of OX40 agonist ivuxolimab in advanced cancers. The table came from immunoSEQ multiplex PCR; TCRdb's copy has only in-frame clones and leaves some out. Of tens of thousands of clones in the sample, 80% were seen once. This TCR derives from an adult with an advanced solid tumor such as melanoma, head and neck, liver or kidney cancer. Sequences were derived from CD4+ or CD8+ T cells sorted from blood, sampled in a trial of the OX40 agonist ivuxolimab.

CDR3 nucleotides: TGTGCCAGCAGCTTGGGCGCCCACCTAGGGAGAGACACTGAAGCTTTCTTT. Translating it yields CASSLGAHLGRDTEAFF. The rearrangement links TRBV5-4 to TRBJ1-1; D not certain. V lost 0 bases and J lost 3, with 18 bases in between. The CDR3 covers 17 residues. The germline V gene encodes CDR1 SGHNT and CDR2 YYREEE (reference sequence). Supplemented by reference TRBV5-4 and TRBJ1-1, the full variable domain reads ETGVTQSPTHLIKTRGQQVTLRCSSQSGHNTVSWYQQALGQGPQFIFQYYREEENGRGNFPPRFSGLQFPNYSSELNVNALELDDSALYLCASSLGAHLGRDTEAFFGQGTRLTVV.